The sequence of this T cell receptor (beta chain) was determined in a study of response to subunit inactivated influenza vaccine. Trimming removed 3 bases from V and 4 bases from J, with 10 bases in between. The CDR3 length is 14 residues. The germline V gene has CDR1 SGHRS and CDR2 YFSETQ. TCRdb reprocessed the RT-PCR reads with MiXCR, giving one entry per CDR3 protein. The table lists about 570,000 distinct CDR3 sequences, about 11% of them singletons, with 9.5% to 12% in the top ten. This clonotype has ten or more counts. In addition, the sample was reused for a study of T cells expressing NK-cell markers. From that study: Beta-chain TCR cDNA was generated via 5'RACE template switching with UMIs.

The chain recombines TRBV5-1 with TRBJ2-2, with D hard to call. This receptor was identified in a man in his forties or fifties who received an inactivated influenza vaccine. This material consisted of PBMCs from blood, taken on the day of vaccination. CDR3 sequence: CASSWKDATGELFF. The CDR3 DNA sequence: TGCGCCAGCAGCTGGAAGGATGCCACCGGGGAGCTGTTTTTT. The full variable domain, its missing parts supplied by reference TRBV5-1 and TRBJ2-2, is KAGVTQTPRYLIKTRGQQVTLSCSPISGHRSVSWYQQTPGQGLQFLFEYFSETQRNKGNFPGRFSGRQFSNSRSEMNVSTLELGDSALYLCASSWKDATGELFFGEGSRLTVL.